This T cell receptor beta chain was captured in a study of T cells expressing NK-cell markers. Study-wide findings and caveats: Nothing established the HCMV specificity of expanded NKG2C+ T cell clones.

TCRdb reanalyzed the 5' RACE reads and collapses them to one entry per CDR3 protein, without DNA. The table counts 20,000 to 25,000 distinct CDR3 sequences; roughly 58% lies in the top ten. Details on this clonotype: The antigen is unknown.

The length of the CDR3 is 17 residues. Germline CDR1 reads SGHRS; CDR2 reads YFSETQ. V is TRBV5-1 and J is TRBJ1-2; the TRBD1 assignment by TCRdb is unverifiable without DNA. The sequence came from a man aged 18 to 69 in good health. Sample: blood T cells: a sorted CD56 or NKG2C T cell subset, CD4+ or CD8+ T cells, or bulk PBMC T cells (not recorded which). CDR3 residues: CASSPPPSGTGVDGYTF.